The following is a T cell receptor beta chain sequence with its context. Its antigen is unidentified. This specimen comes from a study of memory CD4+ T cells and cytomegalovirus serostatus. Study summary: This sample comes from healthy Belgian adults, several CMV seropositive, some 22 seronegative.

The data were produced by immunoSEQ multiplex PCR, yet TCRdb's version contains in-frame clones alone and is incomplete. The data contain 50,000 to 60,000 clones, approximately 83% of them seen just once; the ten biggest clones take up roughly 0.54%. Single viable CD3+CD4+CD8-CD45RO+ cells were sorted as the memory CD4+ T cells. The germline V and J ends were trimmed by 3 bases and 9 bases, with 12 bases remaining between them. CDR1 and CDR2 (germline): MNHEY, SMNVEV (reference sequence). This CDR3 region has 13 residues. Notes on the study in general: The CMV-associated TCR signature appears largely within the CD4+ memory repertoire. Each of 55 to 80 CMV-associated TCRbeta sequences occurred in one to five individuals.

The specimen was memory CD4+ T cells from blood. The chain uses TRBV27 and TRBJ2-4, with a possible D match to TRBD1 (6 bases). The source of this sequence is an adult in good health and CMV-seronegative. CDR3 loop: CASSFGQRGIQYF. DNA of the CDR3: TGTGCCAGCAGTTTCGGACAGCGCGGCATTCAGTACTTC.